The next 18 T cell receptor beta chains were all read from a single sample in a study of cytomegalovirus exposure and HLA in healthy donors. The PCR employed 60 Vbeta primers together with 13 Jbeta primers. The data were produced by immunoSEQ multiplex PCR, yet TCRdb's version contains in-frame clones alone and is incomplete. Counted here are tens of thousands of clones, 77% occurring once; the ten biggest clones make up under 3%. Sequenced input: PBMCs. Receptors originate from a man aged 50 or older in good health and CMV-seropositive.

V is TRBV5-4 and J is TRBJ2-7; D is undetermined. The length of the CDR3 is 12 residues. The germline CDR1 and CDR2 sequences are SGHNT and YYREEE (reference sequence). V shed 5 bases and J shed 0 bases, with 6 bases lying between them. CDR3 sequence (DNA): TGTGCCAGCAGTTTCAACTCCTACGAGCAGTACTTC. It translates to CASSFNSYEQYF. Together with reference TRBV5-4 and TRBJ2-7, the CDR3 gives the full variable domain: ETGVTQSPTHLIKTRGQQVTLRCSSQSGHNTVSWYQQALGQGPQFIFQYYREEENGRGNFPPRFSGLQFPNYSSELNVNALELDDSALYLCASSFNSYEQYFGPGTRLTVT.

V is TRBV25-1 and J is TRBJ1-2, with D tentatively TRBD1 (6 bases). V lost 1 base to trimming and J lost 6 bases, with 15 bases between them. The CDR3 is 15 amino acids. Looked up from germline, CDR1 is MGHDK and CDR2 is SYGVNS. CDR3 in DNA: TGTGCCAGCAGTGAATTGGGGGGGCTAGGTGATGGCTACACCTTC. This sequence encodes CASSELGGLGDGYTF.

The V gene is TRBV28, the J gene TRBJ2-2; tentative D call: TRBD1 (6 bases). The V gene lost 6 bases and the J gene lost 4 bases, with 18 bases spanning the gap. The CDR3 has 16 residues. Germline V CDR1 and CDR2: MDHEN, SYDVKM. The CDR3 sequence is CASSQGYLVGTGELFF. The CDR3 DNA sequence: TGTGCCAGCAGCCAGGGGTACTTGGTGGGCACCGGGGAGCTGTTTTTT.

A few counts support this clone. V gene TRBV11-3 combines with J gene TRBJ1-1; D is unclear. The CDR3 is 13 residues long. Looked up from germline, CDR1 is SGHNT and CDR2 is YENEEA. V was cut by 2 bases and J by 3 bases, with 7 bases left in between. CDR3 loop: CASSLLADTEAFF. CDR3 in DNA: TGTGCCAGCAGCTTATTGGCGGACACTGAAGCTTTCTTT. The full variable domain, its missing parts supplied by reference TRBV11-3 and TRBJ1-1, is EAGVVQSPRYKIIEKKQPVAFWCNPISGHNTLYWYLQNLGQGPELLIRYENEEAVDDSQLPKDRFSAERLKGVDSTLKIQPAELGDSAVYLCASSLLADTEAFFGQGTRLTVV.

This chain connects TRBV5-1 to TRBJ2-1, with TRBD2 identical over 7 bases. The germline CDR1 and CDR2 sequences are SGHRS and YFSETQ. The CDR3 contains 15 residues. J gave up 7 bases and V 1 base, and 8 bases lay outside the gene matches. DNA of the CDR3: TGCGCCAGCAGCTTGATAGCGGGTATGTTGAATGAGCAGTTCTTC. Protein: CASSLIAGMLNEQFF.

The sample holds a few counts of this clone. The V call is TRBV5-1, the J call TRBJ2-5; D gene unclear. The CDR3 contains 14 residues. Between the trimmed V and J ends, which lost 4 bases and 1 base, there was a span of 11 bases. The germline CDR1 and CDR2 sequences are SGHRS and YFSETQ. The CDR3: CASSLLSSQETQYF. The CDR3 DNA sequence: TGCGCCAGCAGCCTACTCTCTAGCCAAGAGACCCAGTACTTC.

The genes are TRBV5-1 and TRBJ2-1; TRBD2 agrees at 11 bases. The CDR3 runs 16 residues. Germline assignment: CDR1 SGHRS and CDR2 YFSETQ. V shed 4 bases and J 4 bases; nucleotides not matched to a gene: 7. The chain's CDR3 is CASSPEASGRYNEQFF. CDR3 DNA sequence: TGCGCCAGCAGCCCGGAGGCTAGCGGGAGGTACAATGAGCAGTTCTTC.

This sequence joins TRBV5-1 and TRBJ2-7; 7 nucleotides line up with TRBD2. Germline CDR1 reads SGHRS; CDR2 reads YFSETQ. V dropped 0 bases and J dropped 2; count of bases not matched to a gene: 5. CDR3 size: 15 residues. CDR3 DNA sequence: TGCGCCAGCAGCTTGGAGGCTAGCGGTCCCTACGAGCAGTACTTC. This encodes CASSLEASGPYEQYF.

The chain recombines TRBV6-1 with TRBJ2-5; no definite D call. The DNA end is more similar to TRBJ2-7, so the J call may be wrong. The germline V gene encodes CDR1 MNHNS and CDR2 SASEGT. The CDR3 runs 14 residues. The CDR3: CASSEDVLTYEQYF. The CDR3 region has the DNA TGTGCCAGCAGTGAAGACGTATTAACCTACGAGCAGTACTTC.

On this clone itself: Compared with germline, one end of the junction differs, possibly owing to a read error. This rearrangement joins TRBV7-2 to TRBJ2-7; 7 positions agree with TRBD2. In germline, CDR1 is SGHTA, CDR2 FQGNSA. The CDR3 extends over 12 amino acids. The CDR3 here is CASSLQRGSPHF. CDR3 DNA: TGTGCCAGCAGCTTGCAGCGGGGCTCCCCACATTTC.

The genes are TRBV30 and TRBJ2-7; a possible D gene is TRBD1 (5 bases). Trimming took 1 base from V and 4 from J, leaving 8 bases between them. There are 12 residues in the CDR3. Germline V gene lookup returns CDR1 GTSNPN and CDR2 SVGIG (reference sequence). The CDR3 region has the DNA TGTGCCTGGAGTGCTGGACAATACGAGCAGTACTTC. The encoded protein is CAWSAGQYEQYF.

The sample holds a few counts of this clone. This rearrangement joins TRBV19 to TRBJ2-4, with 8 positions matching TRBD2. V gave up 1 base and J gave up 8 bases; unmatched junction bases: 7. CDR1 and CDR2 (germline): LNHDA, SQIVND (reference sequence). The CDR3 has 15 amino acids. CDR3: CASSIASSGSDIQYF. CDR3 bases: TGTGCCAGTAGTATAGCTTCGAGCGGGAGTGACATTCAGTACTTC.

The CDR3 nucleotides read TGTGCCAGCAGCCCCCGTGAGGGTGGAAACACCATATATTTT. Its translation: CASSPREGGNTIYF. The rearrangement joins TRBV7-2 to TRBJ1-3; D is undetermined. From germline, CDR1 is SGHTA and CDR2 FQGNSA. V shed 5 bases and J shed 3 bases, with 11 bases lying between them. This CDR3 spans 14 amino acids.

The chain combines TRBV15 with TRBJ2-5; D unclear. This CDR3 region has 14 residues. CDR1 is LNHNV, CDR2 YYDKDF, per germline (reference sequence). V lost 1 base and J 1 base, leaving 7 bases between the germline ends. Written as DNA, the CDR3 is TGTGCCACCAGCAGAGGTCGGTTCCAAGAGACCCAGTACTTC. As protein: CATSRGRFQETQYF. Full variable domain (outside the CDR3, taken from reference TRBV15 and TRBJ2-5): DAMVIQNPRYQVTQFGKPVTLSCSQTLNHNVMYWYQQKSSQAPKLLFHYYDKDFNNEADTPDNFQSRRPNTSFCFLDIRSPGLGDTAMYLCATSRGRFQETQYFGPGTRLLVL.

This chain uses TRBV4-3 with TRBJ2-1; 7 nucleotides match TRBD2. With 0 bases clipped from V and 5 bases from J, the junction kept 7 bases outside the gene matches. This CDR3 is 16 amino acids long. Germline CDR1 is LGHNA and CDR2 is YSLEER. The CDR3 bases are TGCGCCAGCAGCCAAGAATCCCCGGGAGGCCACAATGAGCAGTTCTTC. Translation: CASSQESPGGHNEQFF.

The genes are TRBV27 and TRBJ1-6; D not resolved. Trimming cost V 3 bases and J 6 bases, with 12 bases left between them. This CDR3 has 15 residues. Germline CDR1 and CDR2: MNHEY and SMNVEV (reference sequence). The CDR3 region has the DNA TGTGCCAGCAGTTTGGAGAAGAGATCTAATTCACCCCTCCACTTT. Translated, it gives CASSLEKRSNSPLHF.

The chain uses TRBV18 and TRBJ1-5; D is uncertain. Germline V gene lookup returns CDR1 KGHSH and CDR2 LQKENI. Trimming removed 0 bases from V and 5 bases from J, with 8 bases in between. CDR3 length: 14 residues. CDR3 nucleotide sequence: TGTGCCAGCTCACCACCAACTGCTTATCAGCCCCAGCATTTT. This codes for CASSPPTAYQPQHF. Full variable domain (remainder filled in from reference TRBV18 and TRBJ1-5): NAGVMQNPRHLVRRRGQEARLRCSPMKGHSHVYWYRQLPEEGLKFMVYLQKENIIDESGMPKERFSAEFPKEGPSILRIQQVVRGDSAAYFCASSPPTAYQPQHFGDGTRLSIL.

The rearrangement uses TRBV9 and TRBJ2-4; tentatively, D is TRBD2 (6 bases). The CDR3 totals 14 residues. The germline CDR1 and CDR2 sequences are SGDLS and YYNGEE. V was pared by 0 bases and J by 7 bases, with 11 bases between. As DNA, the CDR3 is TGTGCCAGCAGCGTAGGGGTTAGCGGTAACATTCAGTACTTC. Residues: CASSVGVSGNIQYF.